What follows are 19 T cell receptor beta chains derived from one specimen sequenced in a study of blood T cell repertoires in COVID-19. Generated by immunoSEQ multiplex PCR, the TCRdb table keeps only in-frame clones and is missing some. The table lists 300,000 or so clones, 70% to 90% of them singletons, with less than 4.5% in the top ten. The sample taken for sequencing was peripheral blood. The receptors shown here come from a woman in her forties or fifties with active or convalescent COVID-19.

The chain uses TRBV19 and TRBJ1-2; perhaps TRBD1 as D (6 bases). Trimming removed 4 bases from V and 2 bases from J, with 11 bases in between. Germline V gene sequence: CDR1 LNHDA, CDR2 SQIVND (reference sequence). This CDR3 is built from 14 residues. The CDR3 spells CASSKARGNYGYTF. The CDR3 DNA reads as TGTGCCAGTAGTAAGGCCAGGGGAAACTATGGCTACACCTTC.

J is TRBJ1-1 and V is TRBV21-1; the table assigns TRBD1, which was not confirmed against the DNA. TRBV21-1 is shown as a pseudogene. The CDR3 is 11 residues long. CDR3 residues: CASSKVHEAFF. The DNA of the CDR3 is TGTGCCAGCAGCAAAGTTCATGAAGCTTTCTTT.

This clone was found once. The chain combines TRBV7-9 with TRBJ1-5; 9 bases align to TRBD1. Trimming took 3 bases from V and 4 from J; bases not matched to a gene: 10. Looked up from germline, CDR1 is SEHNR and CDR2 is FQNEAQ (reference sequence). This CDR3 region has 17 residues. The CDR3 DNA follows: TGTGCCAGCAGCTTCTCCACCGGGACAGGGTTAAATCAGCCCCAGCATTTT. Its protein is CASSFSTGTGLNQPQHF. Combining the CDR3 with reference TRBV7-9 and TRBJ1-5 gives the whole variable domain DTGVSQNPRHKITKRGQNVTFRCDPISEHNRLYWYRQTLGQGPEFLTYFQNEAQLEKSRLLSDRFSAERPKGSFSTLEIQRTEQGDSAMYLCASSFSTGTGLNQPQHFGDGTRLSIL.

The rearrangement links TRBV4-1 to TRBJ2-1, with TRBD2 matching 8 bases. The germline CDR1 and CDR2 sequences are MGHRA and YSYEKL. The CDR3 contains 16 residues. The trim removed 6 bases at V and 3 bases at J, leaving 10 bases unmatched. CDR3 sequence reads: CASRPPASGGYNEQFF. For the CDR3, the DNA is TGCGCCAGCAGGCCCCCCGCCAGCGGGGGCTACAATGAGCAGTTCTTC.

This clone was picked up one time. This chain joins TRBV24-1 and TRBJ2-1; 7 bases are a match to TRBD1. Germline lookup yields CDR1 KGHDR and CDR2 SFDVKD. CDR3 length: 15 amino acids. With V trimmed by 10 bases and J by 1 base, 9 bases remained unmatched. Here the CDR3 reads CATAAGQESYNEQFF. CDR3 DNA: TGTGCCACGGCGGCAGGACAGGAATCCTACAATGAGCAGTTCTTC.

The rearrangement links TRBV19 to TRBJ1-2; perhaps TRBD1 as D (5 bases). The germline CDR1 and CDR2 sequences are LNHDA and SQIVND (reference sequence). CDR3 length: 16 amino acids. Trimming removed 5 bases from V and 4 bases from J, with 20 bases in between. The CDR3 bases are TGTGCCAGTAGTTCCCGGGTACAGGCGGCCGGCTATGGCTACACCTTC. It codes for CASSSRVQAAGYGYTF.

The chain employs TRBV11-2 and TRBJ1-1; D is unclear. Germline V gene lookup returns CDR1 SGHAT and CDR2 FQNNGV. Trimming shortened V by 3 bases and J by 8 bases, and 13 bases separated the two germline ends. The CDR3 is 13 amino acids. The CDR3 sequence is CASSFDTGREAFF. The CDR3 DNA is TGTGCCAGCAGCTTTGACACGGGGAGAGAAGCTTTCTTT.

The chain recombines TRBV5-1 with TRBJ2-1, with 9 nucleotides matching TRBD2. In germline, CDR1 is SGHRS, CDR2 YFSETQ. This CDR3 region has 17 residues. V dropped 0 bases and J dropped 2; count of bases not matched to a gene: 6. CDR3: CASSLELRTSAYNEQFF. CDR3 DNA sequence: TGCGCCAGCAGCTTGGAATTACGGACTAGCGCCTACAATGAGCAGTTCTTC. The full variable domain, rest sourced from reference TRBV5-1 and TRBJ2-1, is KAGVTQTPRYLIKTRGQQVTLSCSPISGHRSVSWYQQTPGQGLQFLFEYFSETQRNKGNFPGRFSGRQFSNSRSEMNVSTLELGDSALYLCASSLELRTSAYNEQFFGPGTRLTVL.

This sequence joins TRBV29-1 and TRBJ2-5; the D gene is possibly TRBD1 (6 bases). V lost 6 bases and J 2 bases, leaving 28 bases between the germline ends. This CDR3 has 18 residues. From germline, CDR1 is SQVTM and CDR2 ANQGSEA. The CDR3 DNA reads TGCAGCGTGCTGGGGACACCGAGTCCCCCGAACCTTCAAGAGACCCAGTACTTC. Its protein is CSVLGTPSPPNLQETQYF.

CDR3 amino acids: CASRLQGNTEAFF. CDR3 nucleotide sequence: TGTGCCAGCAGACTACAGGGGAACACTGAAGCTTTCTTT. The chain links TRBV2 to TRBJ1-1, with D maybe TRBD1 (6 bases). Trimming cost V 6 bases and J 1 base, with 9 bases left between them. The germline V gene encodes CDR1 SNHLY and CDR2 FYNNEI. This CDR3 spans 13 amino acids.

The chain joins TRBV5-8 to TRBJ2-7; TRBD1 matches at 10 bases. This CDR3 is 15 amino acids long. The germline V gene encodes CDR1 SGHTS and CDR2 YDEGEE. Trimming removed 0 bases from V and 5 bases from J; junction bases left unmatched: 5. CDR3 residues: CASSLEGTGDNEQYF. In DNA form, the CDR3 reads TGTGCCAGCAGCTTGGAAGGGACAGGGGACAACGAGCAGTACTTC.

The chain combines TRBV5-1 with TRBJ2-3, with 7 bases identical to TRBD2. The CDR3 sequence is 15 residues long. V shed 4 bases and J 5 bases; nucleotides not matched to a gene: 10. Germline-derived CDR1 and CDR2 are SGHRS and YFSETQ. The CDR3 sequence is CASSLGGSERDTQYF. The CDR3 DNA is TGCGCCAGCAGCCTCGGGGGGTCGGAGAGAGATACGCAGTATTTT.

This sequence joins TRBV5-1 and TRBJ1-1; 9 nucleotides match TRBD1. The CDR3 runs 17 residues. The trim removed 4 bases at V and 2 bases at J, leaving 12 bases unmatched. Germline values: CDR1 SGHRS, CDR2 YFSETQ. CDR3 sequence: CASSPRGQGWGNTEAFF. The CDR3 DNA follows: TGCGCCAGCAGCCCTCGGGGACAGGGCTGGGGAAACACTGAAGCTTTCTTT.

V usage is TRBV7-9 and J usage is TRBJ2-7; 9 nucleotides align to TRBD2. Germline V gene lookup returns CDR1 SEHNR and CDR2 FQNEAQ (reference sequence). The CDR3 consists of 15 residues. V lost 5 bases to trimming and J lost 5 bases; unmatched junction nucleotides: 10. The CDR3 DNA reads TGTGCCAGCAGCCTCTCCCGGACTAGCGACGACGAGCAGTACTTC. Encoded protein: CASSLSRTSDDEQYF.

A single count supports this clone. The chain links TRBV6-5 to TRBJ1-4, with D possibly TRBD1 on 6 matching bases. Trimming removed 0 bases at V and 7 bases at J, with 12 bases between. CDR1 and CDR2 (germline): MNHEY, SVGAGI. The CDR3 covers 15 residues. The DNA for the CDR3 is TGTGCCAGCAGTTACTCAGGGGGGGAAGGTGAAAAACTGTTTTTT. It specifies CASSYSGGEGEKLFF.

The chain is built from TRBV20-1 and TRBJ1-1; D gene unclear. CDR1 and CDR2 from the germline V gene are DFQATT and SNEGSKA (reference sequence). This CDR3 contains 11 residues. The CDR3 sequence is CRSRVNTEAFF. The CDR3, as DNA: TGCAGGTCTCGGGTGAACACTGAAGCTTTCTTT.

The V gene is TRBV7-9, the J gene TRBJ2-7; weak D call: TRBD2 (6 bases). The length of the CDR3 is 12 residues. Germline V gene sequence: CDR1 SEHNR, CDR2 FQNEAQ (reference sequence). The germline V and J ends were trimmed by 0 bases and 6 bases, with 6 bases remaining between them. The CDR3 spells CASSLATSEQYF. The CDR3 nucleotides are TGTGCCAGCAGCTTAGCGACTAGCGAGCAGTACTTC. Using reference TRBV7-9 and TRBJ2-7 for the parts outside the CDR3, the full variable domain is DTGVSQNPRHKITKRGQNVTFRCDPISEHNRLYWYRQTLGQGPEFLTYFQNEAQLEKSRLLSDRFSAERPKGSFSTLEIQRTEQGDSAMYLCASSLATSEQYFGPGTRLTVT.

The genes are TRBV19 and TRBJ2-5; 10 bases are a match to TRBD2. After removal of 6 bases from V and 7 bases from J, the junction contained 8 bases not matched to a gene. The germline V gene encodes CDR1 LNHDA and CDR2 SQIVND (reference sequence). The CDR3 sequence is 14 residues long. DNA for the CDR3: TGTGCCAGTAGGCCTACTAGCGGGAAGGTGACCCAGTACTTC. It yields the protein CASRPTSGKVTQYF. The full variable domain, rest sourced from reference TRBV19 and TRBJ2-5, is DGGITQSPKYLFRKEGQNVTLSCEQNLNHDAMYWYRQDPGQGLRLIYYSQIVNDFQKGDIAEGYSVSREKKESFPLTVTSAQKNPTAFYLCASRPTSGKVTQYFGPGTRLLVL.

The chain links TRBV15 to TRBJ2-3; TRBD2 matches at 7 bases. CDR1 is LNHNV, CDR2 YYDKDF, per germline (reference sequence). The CDR3 is made up of 16 amino acids. V lost 0 bases to trimming and J lost 4 bases; unmatched junction nucleotides: 7. The CDR3 sequence is CATSRDRAGRADTQYF. The CDR3, as DNA: TGTGCCACCAGCAGAGATCGGGCGGGGAGGGCAGATACGCAGTATTTT.